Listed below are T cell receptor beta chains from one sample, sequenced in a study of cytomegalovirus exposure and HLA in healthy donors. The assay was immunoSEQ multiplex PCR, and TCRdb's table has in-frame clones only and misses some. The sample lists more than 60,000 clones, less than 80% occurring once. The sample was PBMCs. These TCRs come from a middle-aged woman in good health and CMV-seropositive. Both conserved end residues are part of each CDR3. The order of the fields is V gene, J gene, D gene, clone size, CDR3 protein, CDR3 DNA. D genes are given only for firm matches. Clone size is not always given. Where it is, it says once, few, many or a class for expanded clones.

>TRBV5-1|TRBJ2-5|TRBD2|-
CASSLDLAGGNQYF
TGCGCCAGCAGCTTGGACCTAGCGGGGGGTAACCAGTACTTC
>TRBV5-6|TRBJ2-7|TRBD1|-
CASSVRDRLYEQYF
TGTGCCAGCAGCGTCCGGGACAGACTCTACGAGCAGTACTTC
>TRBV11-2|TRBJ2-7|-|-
CASSLISGVMLYEQYF
TGTGCCAGCAGCTTAATCTCCGGAGTAATGCTCTACGAGCAGTACTTC
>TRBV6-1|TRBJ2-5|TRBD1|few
CASSGRDRFLETQYF
TGTGCCAGCAGTGGGCGGGACAGGTTTCTTGAGACCCAGTACTTC
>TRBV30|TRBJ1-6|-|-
CAWSFYRANSPLHF
TGTGCCTGGAGTTTTTACAGGGCTAATTCACCCCTCCACTTT
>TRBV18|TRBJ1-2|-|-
CASSPGQGFSNYGYTF
TGTGCCAGCTCACCGGGGCAGGGCTTTTCCAACTATGGCTACACCTTC
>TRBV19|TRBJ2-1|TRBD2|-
CASSFGSGVNEQFF
TGTGCCAGTAGTTTTGGTAGCGGGGTCAATGAGCAGTTCTTC
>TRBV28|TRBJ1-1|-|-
CAIHPSLGTNTEAFF
TGTGCCATCCACCCATCGTTGGGCACCAACACTGAAGCTTTCTTT
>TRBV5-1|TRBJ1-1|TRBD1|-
CASSQDRATEAFF
TGCGCCAGCAGCCAGGACAGGGCCACTGAAGCTTTCTTT
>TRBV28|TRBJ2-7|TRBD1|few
CASIPGTGYSYEQYF
TGTGCCAGCATCCCCGGGACAGGGTACTCCTACGAGCAGTACTTC
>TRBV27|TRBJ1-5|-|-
CASSSKGHLSNQPQHF
TGTGCCAGCAGTTCCAAGGGACACCTTAGCAATCAGCCCCAGCATTTT
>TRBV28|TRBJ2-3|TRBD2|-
CASSPGGAHTDTQYF
TGTGCCAGCAGTCCGGGGGGGGCCCACACAGATACGCAGTATTTT
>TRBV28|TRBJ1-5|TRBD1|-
CASSSHGQGRYSNQPQHF
TGTGCCAGCAGTTCCCATGGACAGGGAAGATATAGCAATCAGCCCCAGCATTTT
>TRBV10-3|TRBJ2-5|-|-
CAISGGGGQETQYF
TGTGCCATCAGTGGCGGTGGCGGCCAAGAGACCCAGTACTTC
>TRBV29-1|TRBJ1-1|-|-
CSVEGRTNTEAFF
TGCAGCGTTGAAGGCAGAACGAACACTGAAGCTTTCTTT
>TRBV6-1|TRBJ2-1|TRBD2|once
CASKGLAGEDEQFF
TGTGCCAGCAAGGGACTAGCGGGGGAGGATGAGCAGTTCTTC
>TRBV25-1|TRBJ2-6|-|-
CASSATGTGANVLTF
TGTGCCAGCAGTGCCACAGGGACTGGGGCCAACGTCCTGACTTTC
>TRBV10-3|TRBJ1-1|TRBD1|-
CAIAPAGGMGTEAFF
TGTGCCATCGCCCCGGCAGGGGGCATGGGAACTGAAGCTTTCTTT
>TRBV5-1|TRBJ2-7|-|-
CASSATPDNSYEQYF
TGCGCCAGCAGCGCTACCCCAGACAACTCCTACGAGCAGTACTTC
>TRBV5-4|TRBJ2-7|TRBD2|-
CASSILLAGEYEQYF
TGTGCCAGCAGCATCTTGCTAGCGGGGGAGTACGAGCAGTACTTC
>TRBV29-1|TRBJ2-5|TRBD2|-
CSSGTSGVQETQYF
TGCAGCTCAGGGACTAGCGGGGTCCAAGAGACCCAGTACTTC
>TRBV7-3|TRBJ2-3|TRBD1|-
CASSILGTGGTDTQYF
TGTGCCAGCAGCATACTCGGGACAGGGGGAACAGATACGCAGTATTTT
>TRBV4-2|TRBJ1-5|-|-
CASSQTQGSQPQHF
TGTGCCAGCAGCCAAACCCAGGGAAGTCAGCCCCAGCATTTT
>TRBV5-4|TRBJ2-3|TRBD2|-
CASRRTSGGWADTQYF
TGTGCCAGCAGGAGGACTAGCGGGGGGTGGGCAGATACGCAGTATTTT
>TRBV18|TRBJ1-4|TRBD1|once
CASSPPATGFSISEKLFF
TGTGCCAGCTCACCACCAGCGACAGGGTTCTCAATCAGTGAAAAACTGTTTTTT
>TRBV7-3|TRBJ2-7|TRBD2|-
CASSPSGGAYEQYF
TGTGCCAGCAGCCCTAGCGGGGGGGCCTACGAGCAGTACTTC
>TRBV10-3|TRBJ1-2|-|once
CAISESTGWGYTF
TGTGCCATCAGTGAGTCTACAGGGTGGGGCTACACCTTC
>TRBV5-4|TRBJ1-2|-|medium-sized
CASSLGGGYGYTF
TGTGCCAGCAGCTTGGGAGGGGGCTATGGCTACACCTTC
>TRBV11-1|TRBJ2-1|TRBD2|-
CASSSVTSGGANEQFF
TGTGCCAGCAGCTCTGTGACTAGCGGGGGGGCCAATGAGCAGTTCTTC
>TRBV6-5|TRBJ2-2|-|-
CASSPGTSNTGELFF
TGTGCCAGCAGCCCCGGGACATCGAACACCGGGGAGCTGTTTTTT
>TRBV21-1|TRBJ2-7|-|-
CASSKGAATYEQYF
TGTGCCAGCAGCAAAGGTGCGGCTACCTACGAGCAGTACTTC
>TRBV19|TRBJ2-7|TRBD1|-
CASSIGQALYEQYF
TGTGCCAGTAGTATCGGACAGGCTCTCTACGAGCAGTACTTC
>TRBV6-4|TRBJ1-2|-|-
CASSDSAHPYGYTF
TGTGCCAGCAGTGACTCGGCACACCCCTATGGCTACACCTTC
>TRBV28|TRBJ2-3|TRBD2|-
CASSGGAGAGDTQYF
TGTGCCAGCAGCGGGGGGGCAGGGGCGGGAGATACGCAGTATTTT
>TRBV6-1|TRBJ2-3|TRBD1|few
CASRGQGLGTDTQYF
TGTGCCAGCCGAGGACAGGGGTTGGGCACAGATACGCAGTATTTT
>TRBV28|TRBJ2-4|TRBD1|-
CASSSIRTGVFLNIQYF
TGTGCCAGCAGTTCGATCCGGACAGGGGTTTTTTTGAACATTCAGTACTTC
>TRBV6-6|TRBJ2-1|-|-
CASNQPLAGQFF
TGTGCCAGCAACCAACCACTAGCCGGTCAGTTCTTC
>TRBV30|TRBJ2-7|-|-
CAWRSQGMGSYEQYF
TGTGCCTGGAGGAGCCAGGGGATGGGTTCCTACGAGCAGTACTTC
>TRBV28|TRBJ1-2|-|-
CASSLNYGYTF
TGTGCCAGCAGTCTCAACTATGGCTACACCTTC
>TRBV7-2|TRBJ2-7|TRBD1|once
CASSLGGTASSYEQYF
TGTGCCAGCAGCTTAGGGGGGACAGCTTCCTCCTACGAGCAGTACTTC
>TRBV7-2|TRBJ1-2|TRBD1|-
CASSSYRSRQGPGGYTF
TGTGCCAGCAGCTCGTATCGGAGTCGACAGGGGCCCGGTGGCTACACCTTC